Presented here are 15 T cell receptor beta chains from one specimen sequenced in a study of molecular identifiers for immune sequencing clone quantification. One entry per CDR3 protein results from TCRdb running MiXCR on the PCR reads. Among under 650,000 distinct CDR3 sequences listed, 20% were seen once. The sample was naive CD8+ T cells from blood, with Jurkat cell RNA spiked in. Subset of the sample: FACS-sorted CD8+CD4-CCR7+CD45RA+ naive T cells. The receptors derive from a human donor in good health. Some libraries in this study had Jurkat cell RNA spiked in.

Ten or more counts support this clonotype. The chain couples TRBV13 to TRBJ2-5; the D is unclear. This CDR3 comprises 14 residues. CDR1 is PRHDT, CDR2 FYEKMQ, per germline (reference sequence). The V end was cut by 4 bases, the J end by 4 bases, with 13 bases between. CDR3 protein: CASSSSLDGETQYF. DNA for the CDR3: TGTGCCAGCAGCTCCAGCTTAGACGGAGAGACCCAGTACTTC.

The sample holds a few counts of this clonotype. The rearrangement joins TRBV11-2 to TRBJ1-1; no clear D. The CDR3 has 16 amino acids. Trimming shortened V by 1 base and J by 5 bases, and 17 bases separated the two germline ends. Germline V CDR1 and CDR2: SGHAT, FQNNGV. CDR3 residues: CASSLALSQRVTEAFF. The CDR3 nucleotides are TGTGCCAGCAGCTTAGCCCTCTCCCAAAGGGTTACTGAAGCTTTCTTT. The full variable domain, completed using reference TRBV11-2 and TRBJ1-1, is EAGVAQSPRYKIIEKRQSVAFWCNPISGHATLYWYQQILGQGPKLLIQFQNNGVVDDSQLPKDRFSAERLKGVDSTLKIQPAKLEDSAVYLCASSLALSQRVTEAFFGQGTRLTVV.

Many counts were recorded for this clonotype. CDR3 sequence: CASSGGGLHELFF. CDR3 in DNA: TGTGCCAGCAGCGGCGGAGGCCTTCACGAGCTGTTTTTT. This sequence joins TRBV2 and TRBJ2-2; perhaps TRBD2 as D (5 bases). The V end was cut by 6 bases, the J end by 11 bases, with 16 bases between. The CDR3 totals 13 residues. CDR1 and CDR2 (germline): SNHLY, FYNNEI.

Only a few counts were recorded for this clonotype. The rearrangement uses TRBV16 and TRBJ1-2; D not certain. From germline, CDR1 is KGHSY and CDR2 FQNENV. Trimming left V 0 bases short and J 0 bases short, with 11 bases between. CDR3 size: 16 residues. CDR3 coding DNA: TGTGCCAGCAGCCAATCCTTTGGGGATGCTAACTATGGCTACACCTTC. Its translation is CASSQSFGDANYGYTF.

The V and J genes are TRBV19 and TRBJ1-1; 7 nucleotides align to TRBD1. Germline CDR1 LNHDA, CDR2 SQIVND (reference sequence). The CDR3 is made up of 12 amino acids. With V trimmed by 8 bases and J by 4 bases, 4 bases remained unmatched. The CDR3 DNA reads TGTGCCAGTTCGACAGGGTCCACTGAAGCTTTCTTT. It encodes CASSTGSTEAFF. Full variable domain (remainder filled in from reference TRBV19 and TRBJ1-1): DGGITQSPKYLFRKEGQNVTLSCEQNLNHDAMYWYRQDPGQGLRLIYYSQIVNDFQKGDIAEGYSVSREKKESFPLTVTSAQKNPTAFYLCASSTGSTEAFFGQGTRLTVV.

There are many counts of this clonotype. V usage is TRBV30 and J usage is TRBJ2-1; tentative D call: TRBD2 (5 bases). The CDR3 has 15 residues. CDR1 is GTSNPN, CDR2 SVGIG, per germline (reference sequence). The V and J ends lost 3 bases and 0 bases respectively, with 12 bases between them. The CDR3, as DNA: TGTGCCTGGAGGAGGGATCGAAGCTCCTACAATGAGCAGTTCTTC. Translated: CAWRRDRSSYNEQFF. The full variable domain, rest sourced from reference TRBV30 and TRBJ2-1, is SQTIHQWPATLVQPVGSPLSLECTVEGTSNPNLYWYRQAAGRGLQLLFYSVGIGQISSEVPQNLSASRPQDRQFILSSKKLLLSDSGFYLCAWRRDRSSYNEQFFGPGTRLTVL.

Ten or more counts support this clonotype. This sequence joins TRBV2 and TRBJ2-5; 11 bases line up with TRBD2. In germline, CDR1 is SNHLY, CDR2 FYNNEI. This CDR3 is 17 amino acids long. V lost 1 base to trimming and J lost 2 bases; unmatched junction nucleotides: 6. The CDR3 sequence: CASSEEPGTSGQETQYF. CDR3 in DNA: TGTGCCAGCAGTGAAGAGCCCGGGACTAGCGGACAAGAGACCCAGTACTTC.

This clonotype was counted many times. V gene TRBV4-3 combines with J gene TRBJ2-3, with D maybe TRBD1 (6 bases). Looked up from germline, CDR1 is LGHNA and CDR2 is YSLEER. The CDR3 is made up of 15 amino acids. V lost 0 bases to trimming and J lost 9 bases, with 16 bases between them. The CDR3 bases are TGCGCCAGCAGCCAAGAAACAGGGAATGTTCAAACGCAGTATTTT. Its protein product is CASSQETGNVQTQYF.

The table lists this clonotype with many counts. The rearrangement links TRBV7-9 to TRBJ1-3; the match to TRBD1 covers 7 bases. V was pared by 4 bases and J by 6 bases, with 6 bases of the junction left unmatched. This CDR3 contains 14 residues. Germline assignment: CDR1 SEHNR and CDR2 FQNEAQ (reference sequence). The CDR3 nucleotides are TGTGCCAGCAGCTCGGACAGGACATTAAACACCATATATTTT. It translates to CASSSDRTLNTIYF.

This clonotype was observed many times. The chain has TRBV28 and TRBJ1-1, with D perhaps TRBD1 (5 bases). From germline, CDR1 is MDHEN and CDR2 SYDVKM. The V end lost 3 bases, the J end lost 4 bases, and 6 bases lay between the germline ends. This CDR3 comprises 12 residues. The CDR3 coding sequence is TGTGCCAGCAGTTTTGGGGCCACTGAAGCTTTCTTT. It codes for CASSFGATEAFF.

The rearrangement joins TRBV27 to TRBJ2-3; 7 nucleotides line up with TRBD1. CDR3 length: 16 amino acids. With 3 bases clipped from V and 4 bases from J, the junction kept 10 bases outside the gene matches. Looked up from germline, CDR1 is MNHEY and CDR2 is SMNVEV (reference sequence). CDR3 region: CASSFFGQAPADTQYF. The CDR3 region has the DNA TGTGCCAGCAGTTTCTTCGGACAGGCACCCGCAGATACGCAGTATTTT.

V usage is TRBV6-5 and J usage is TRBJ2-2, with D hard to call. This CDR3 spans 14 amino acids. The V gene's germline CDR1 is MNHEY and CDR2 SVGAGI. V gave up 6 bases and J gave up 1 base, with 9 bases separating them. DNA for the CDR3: TGTGCCAGCAGCGTACACAAGAACACCGGGGAGCTGTTTTTT. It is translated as CASSVHKNTGELFF.

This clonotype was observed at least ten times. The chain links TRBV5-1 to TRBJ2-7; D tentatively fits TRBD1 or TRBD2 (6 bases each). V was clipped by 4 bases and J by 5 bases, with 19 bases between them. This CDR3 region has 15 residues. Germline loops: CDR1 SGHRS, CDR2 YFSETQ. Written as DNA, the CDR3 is TGCGCCAGCAGCCCGAGGGGGGCGACCTTCCACGAGCAGTACTTC. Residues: CASSPRGATFHEQYF.

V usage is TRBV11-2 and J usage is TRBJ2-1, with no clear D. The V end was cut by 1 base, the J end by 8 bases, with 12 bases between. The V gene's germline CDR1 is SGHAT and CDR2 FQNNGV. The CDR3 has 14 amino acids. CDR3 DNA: TGTGCCAGCAGCTTAGCGACCGTGACCGATGAGCAGTTCTTC. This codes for CASSLATVTDEQFF.

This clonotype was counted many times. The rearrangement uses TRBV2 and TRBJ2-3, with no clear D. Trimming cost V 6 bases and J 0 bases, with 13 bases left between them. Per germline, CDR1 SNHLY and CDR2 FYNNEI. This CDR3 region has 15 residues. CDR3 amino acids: CASSAPTRSTDTQYF. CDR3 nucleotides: TGTGCCAGCAGCGCCCCGACGCGGAGCACAGATACGCAGTATTTT.